This is a list of T cell receptor beta chains from one sample in a study of blood T cell repertoires in COVID-19. Profiling relied on immunoSEQ multiplex PCR, and the TCRdb table lists in-frame clones only, not all of them. The table lists more than 200,000 clones, around 84% of them singletons, with 1.5% to 2% in the top ten. Sample: PBMCs or T cells enriched from blood (not recorded which). Receptors were obtained from a woman aged 45-65 years who had recovered from COVID-19. Both conserved end residues are part of each CDR3. The D gene is left open where the match is weak. Clone size is shown for a subset of rows, as once, few, many or a class of expanded clone.

V: TRBV24-1
size: once
J: TRBJ1-1
D: NA
DNA: TGTGCCACCAGTGATGGGGCTATGAACACTGAAGCTTTCTTT
CDR3: CATSDGAMNTEAFF

V: TRBV4-1
size: NA
J: TRBJ2-1
D: NA
DNA: TGCGCCAGCAGCCAAGTGACGGGAAGTCGAAATGAGCAGTTCTTC
CDR3: CASSQVTGSRNEQFF

V: TRBV28
size: NA
J: TRBJ2-1
D: NA
DNA: TGTGCCACCGTTATAACGGGACTGGGCGAGCAGTTCTTC
CDR3: CATVITGLGEQFF

V: TRBV7-2
size: NA
J: TRBJ2-2
D: NA
DNA: TGTGCCAGCAGCTTAGGGGCTAGCGTGACCGGGGAGCTGTTTTTT
CDR3: CASSLGASVTGELFF

V: TRBV24-1
size: NA
J: TRBJ1-1
D: NA
DNA: TGTGCCACCAGTGATCCGGGAGACAGCGAAGCTTTCTTT
CDR3: CATSDPGDSEAFF

V: TRBV10-3
size: once
J: TRBJ2-5
D: TRBD2
DNA: TGTGCCATCAGTGAGAACCCCTCTAGCGGGAGAGTAAGAGAGACCCAGTACTTC
CDR3: CAISENPSSGRVRETQYF

V: TRBV7-9
size: NA
J: TRBJ2-3
D: TRBD2
DNA: TGTGCCAGCAGCCTCGTTCGACTAGCGACAGATACGCAGTATTTT
CDR3: CASSLVRLATDTQYF

V: TRBV3-1/TRBV3-2
size: NA
J: TRBJ1-3
D: TRBD1
DNA: TGTGCCAGCAGCCAAGGGGACAGAACCATATATTTT
CDR3: CASSQGDRTIYF

V: TRBV15
size: NA
J: TRBJ1-4
D: TRBD1
DNA: TGTGCCACCAGCAGAGTGGTGGGACAGGGGGCTGAAAAACTGTTTTTT
CDR3: CATSRVVGQGAEKLFF

V: TRBV11-2
size: NA
J: TRBJ1-1
D: TRBD1
DNA: TGTGCCAGCAGCGACTGGACAGGGATTGAAGCTTTCTTT
CDR3: CASSDWTGIEAFF

V: TRBV9
size: few
J: TRBJ1-1
D: NA
DNA: TGTGCCAGCAGCCCATTGGGGGGGAGCACTGAAGCTTTCTTT
CDR3: CASSPLGGSTEAFF

V: TRBV5-1
size: NA
J: TRBJ2-2
D: TRBD2
DNA: TGCGCCAGCAGCTTGGCCCCGCTAGCGGGAACAAACGGGGAGCTGTTTTTT
CDR3: CASSLAPLAGTNGELFF

V: TRBV3-1/TRBV3-2
size: NA
J: TRBJ2-3
D: TRBD2
DNA: TGTGCCAGCTTAGCGGGAGGAACAGATACGCAGTATTTT
CDR3: CASLAGGTDTQYF

V: TRBV19
size: once
J: TRBJ2-5
D: NA
DNA: TGTGCCAGTAGTAAGGGGGCGGGAGGCGGGCAAGAGACCCAGTACTTC
CDR3: CASSKGAGGGQETQYF

V: TRBV7-2
size: NA
J: TRBJ2-3
D: NA
DNA: TGTGCCAGCAGCCCCGATTACGGGCAGTATTTT
CDR3: CASSPDYGQYF

V: TRBV5-1
size: NA
J: TRBJ2-1
D: NA
DNA: TGCGCCAGCAGCTCCGGGAACTTAGACGATGAGCAGTTCTTC
CDR3: CASSSGNLDDEQFF

V: TRBV19
size: NA
J: TRBJ1-2
D: TRBD1
DNA: TGTGCCAGTAGTCCCTCGGACAGGAACTATGGCTACACCTTC
CDR3: CASSPSDRNYGYTF

V: TRBV5-5
size: NA
J: TRBJ1-5
D: NA
DNA: TGTGCCAGCAGCCCGGAGGGCCAGGGATATAGCAATCAGCCCCAGCATTTT
CDR3: CASSPEGQGYSNQPQHF

V: TRBV28
size: NA
J: TRBJ2-7
D: TRBD1
DNA: TGTGCCAGCAGTGCAGGGACAGTCTCCTACGAGCAGTACTTC
CDR3: CASSAGTVSYEQYF

V: TRBV2
size: NA
J: TRBJ1-3
D: NA
DNA: TGTGCCAGCAGCGTCAGGGCAGTAGGTGGAAACACCATATATTTT
CDR3: CASSVRAVGGNTIYF

V: TRBV2
size: NA
J: TRBJ2-1
D: NA
DNA: TGTGCCAGCAAGGCGGAAGTCTCCTACAATGAGCAGTTCTTC
CDR3: CASKAEVSYNEQFF

V: TRBV7-9
size: NA
J: TRBJ2-3
D: TRBD2
DNA: TGTGCCAGCAGCTTCCCCCCCGGGGGGACCATCACAGATACGCAGTATTTT
CDR3: CASSFPPGGTITDTQYF

V: TRBV5-6
size: once
J: TRBJ2-4
D: NA
DNA: TGTGCCAGCAGCTTGGGTCAGATAGCCAAAAACATTCAGTACTTC
CDR3: CASSLGQIAKNIQYF

V: TRBV14
size: once
J: TRBJ1-1
D: TRBD1
DNA: TGTGCCAGCAGCCCCGGGACAGCTGGAGCTTTCTTT
CDR3: CASSPGTAGAFF

V: TRBV7-3
size: NA
J: TRBJ1-1
D: TRBD1
DNA: TGTGCCAGCAGCACGACAGGGAGTACTGAAGCTTTCTTT
CDR3: CASSTTGSTEAFF

V: TRBV19
size: NA
J: TRBJ2-2
D: NA
DNA: TGTGCCAGTAGTATTTACGGGGTATACACCGGGGAGCTGTTTTTT
CDR3: CASSIYGVYTGELFF

V: TRBV20-1
size: NA
J: TRBJ1-5
D: NA
DNA: TGCAGTGCTAGTGCAGGCGGGGATCAGCCCCAGCATTTT
CDR3: CSASAGGDQPQHF

V: TRBV20-1
size: NA
J: TRBJ1-4
D: NA
DNA: TGCAGTTTCTCTTTCGGGAGCCTGAATTTTTTT
CDR3: CSFSFGSLNFF

V: TRBV6-1
size: NA
J: TRBJ1-4
D: NA
DNA: TGTGCCAGCAGTGAAACGACAGGCCAAAAACTGTTTTTT
CDR3: CASSETTGQKLFF

V: TRBV20-1
size: NA
J: TRBJ2-7
D: TRBD2
DNA: TGCAGTGCTAGTGGGGGACTAGCTTCTCCTTACGAGTTAGAGCAGTACTTC
CDR3: CSASGGLASPYELEQYF

V: TRBV4-1
size: NA
J: TRBJ2-7
D: TRBD2
DNA: TGCGCCAGCAGCCAGCCCGGGACTAGCGGGAGAGACTACGAGCAGTACTTC
CDR3: CASSQPGTSGRDYEQYF

V: TRBV28
size: few
J: TRBJ2-7
D: TRBD2
DNA: TGTGCCAGCAGTTTTCGGGGGGCCGGGACTAGCGGGAGGGCTACGCCGATCTCCTACGAGCAGTACTTC
CDR3: CASSFRGAGTSGRATPISYEQYF

V: TRBV5-1
size: NA
J: TRBJ2-5
D: TRBD2
DNA: TGCGCCACGGGGAAAGCGGGGGGAGAAGAGACCCAGTACTTC
CDR3: CATGKAGGEETQYF

V: TRBV27
size: NA
J: TRBJ2-7
D: NA
DNA: TGTGCCAGCAGTCCTACTCAAAGTTACGAGCAGTACTTC
CDR3: CASSPTQSYEQYF

V: TRBV7-2
size: NA
J: TRBJ1-2
D: TRBD1
DNA: TGTGCCAGCAGCCTGGGGACAGGGGTTAACTATGGCTACACCTTC
CDR3: CASSLGTGVNYGYTF

V: TRBV11-2
size: NA
J: TRBJ1-2
D: TRBD1
DNA: TGTGCCAGCAGCTCATTCGGACAGGGGGACTATGGCTACACCTTC
CDR3: CASSSFGQGDYGYTF

V: TRBV16
size: NA
J: TRBJ1-2
D: TRBD1
DNA: TGTGCCAGAGGACAGGGGCCCGACTATGGCTACACCTTC
CDR3: CARGQGPDYGYTF

V: TRBV7-2
size: NA
J: TRBJ2-1
D: TRBD2
DNA: TGTGCCAGCAGCATATTAGCGGGAGCCCCCAATGAGCAGTTCTTC
CDR3: CASSILAGAPNEQFF

V: TRBV19
size: NA
J: TRBJ2-1
D: TRBD2
DNA: TGTGCCAGTAGGGCCGGACTAGCGGGATACAATGAGCAGTTCTTC
CDR3: CASRAGLAGYNEQFF

V: TRBV14
size: NA
J: TRBJ1-1
D: NA
DNA: TGTGCCAGCAGCCAAACAGGGAACACTGAAGCTTTCTTT
CDR3: CASSQTGNTEAFF

V: TRBV2
size: NA
J: TRBJ2-1
D: TRBD2
DNA: TGTGCCAGCAGCACGACTAGCGGAGGGGTAGTAGATGAGCAGTTCTTC
CDR3: CASSTTSGGVVDEQFF

V: TRBV7-9
size: NA
J: TRBJ1-4
D: TRBD1
DNA: TGTGCCAGCAGCCCATGGAGGACAGGGGAAGAAAAACTGTTTTTT
CDR3: CASSPWRTGEEKLFF

V: TRBV9
size: NA
J: TRBJ1-1
D: NA
DNA: TGTGCCAGCAGCCCCAGGGTGAACACTGAAGCTTTCTTT
CDR3: CASSPRVNTEAFF

V: TRBV27
size: NA
J: TRBJ1-2
D: NA
DNA: TGTGCCAGCAGTTTAGGACAGAGAGGCTATGGCTACACCTTC
CDR3: CASSLGQRGYGYTF

V: TRBV4-3
size: NA
J: TRBJ2-6
D: NA
DNA: TGCGCCAGCAGCCACCAAATTCCGACAGGCTCTGGGGCCAACGTCCTGACTTTC
CDR3: CASSHQIPTGSGANVLTF

V: TRBV7-8
size: few
J: TRBJ2-3
D: NA
DNA: TGTGCCAGCAGCCTCAGGGACTTTGCAGATACGCAGTATTTT
CDR3: CASSLRDFADTQYF

V: TRBV7-6
size: once
J: TRBJ2-7
D: TRBD1
DNA: TGTGCCAGCAGCCCAACCGCTGGACAGGGGGCCAAGAATACCTTTGTTTACGAGCAGTACTTC
CDR3: CASSPTAGQGAKNTFVYEQYF

V: TRBV7-3
size: NA
J: TRBJ2-1
D: TRBD2
DNA: TGTGCCAGCAGCTCGGGGACTAGCGGCAATGAGCAGTTCTTC
CDR3: CASSSGTSGNEQFF

V: TRBV7-9
size: NA
J: TRBJ2-2
D: NA
DNA: TGTGCCAGCAGCTTAATGGCCAGGTCGAACACCGGGGAGCTGTTTTTT
CDR3: CASSLMARSNTGELFF

V: TRBV15
size: once
J: TRBJ2-5
D: NA
DNA: TGTGCCACCAGCATAAATAGCGGTTCCCAAGAGACCCAGTACTTC
CDR3: CATSINSGSQETQYF

V: TRBV19
size: NA
J: TRBJ1-2
D: NA
DNA: TGTGCCAGTAGTAGGGGGTACCGGACAGAATATTATGGCTACACCTTC
CDR3: CASSRGYRTEYYGYTF